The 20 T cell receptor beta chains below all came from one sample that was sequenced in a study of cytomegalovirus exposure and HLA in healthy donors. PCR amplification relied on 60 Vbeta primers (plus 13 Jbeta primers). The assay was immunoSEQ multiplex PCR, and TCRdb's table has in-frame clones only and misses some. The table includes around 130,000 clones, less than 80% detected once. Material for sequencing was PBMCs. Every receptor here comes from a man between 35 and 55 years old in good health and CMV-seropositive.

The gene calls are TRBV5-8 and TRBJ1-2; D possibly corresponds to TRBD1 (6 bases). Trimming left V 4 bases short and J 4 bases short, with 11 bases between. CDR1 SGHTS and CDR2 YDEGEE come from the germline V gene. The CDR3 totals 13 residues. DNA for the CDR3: TGTGCCAGCAGCGTGGGACAATTCTATGGCTACACCTTC. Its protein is CASSVGQFYGYTF.

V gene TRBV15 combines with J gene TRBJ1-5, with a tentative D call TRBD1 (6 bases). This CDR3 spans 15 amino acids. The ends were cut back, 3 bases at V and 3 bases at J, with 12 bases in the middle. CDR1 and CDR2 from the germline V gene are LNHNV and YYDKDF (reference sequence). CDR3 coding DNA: TGTGCCACCAGCAGCTCCGGGACACCCAATCAGCCCCAGCATTTT. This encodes CATSSSGTPNQPQHF. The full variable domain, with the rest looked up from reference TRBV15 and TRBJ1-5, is DAMVIQNPRYQVTQFGKPVTLSCSQTLNHNVMYWYQQKSSQAPKLLFHYYDKDFNNEADTPDNFQSRRPNTSFCFLDIRSPGLGDTAMYLCATSSSGTPNQPQHFGDGTRLSIL.

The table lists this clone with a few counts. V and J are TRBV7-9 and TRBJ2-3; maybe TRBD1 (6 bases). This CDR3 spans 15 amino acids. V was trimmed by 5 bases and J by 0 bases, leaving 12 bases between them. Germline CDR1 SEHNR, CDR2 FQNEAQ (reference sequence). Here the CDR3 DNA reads TGTGCCAGCAGCCCGACAGGATCTAGCACAGATACGCAGTATTTT. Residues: CASSPTGSSTDTQYF.

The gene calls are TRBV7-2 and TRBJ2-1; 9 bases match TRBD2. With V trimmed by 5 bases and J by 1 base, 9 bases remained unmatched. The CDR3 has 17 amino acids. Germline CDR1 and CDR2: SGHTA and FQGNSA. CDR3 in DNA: TGTGCCAGCAGCCTCCAGCCCAGCGGGAGGTCCTACAATGAGCAGTTCTTC. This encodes CASSLQPSGRSYNEQFF.

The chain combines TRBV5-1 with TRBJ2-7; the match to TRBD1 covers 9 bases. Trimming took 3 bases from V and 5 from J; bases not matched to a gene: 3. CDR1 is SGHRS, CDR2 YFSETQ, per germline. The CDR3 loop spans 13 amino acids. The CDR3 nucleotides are TGCGCCAGCAGCTGGGGACAGGGTAACGAGCAGTACTTC. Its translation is CASSWGQGNEQYF.

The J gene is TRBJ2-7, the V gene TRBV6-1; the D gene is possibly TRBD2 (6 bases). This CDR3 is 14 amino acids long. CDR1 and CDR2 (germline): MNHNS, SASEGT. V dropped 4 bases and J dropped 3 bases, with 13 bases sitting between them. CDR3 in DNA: TGTGCCAGCAGTGCCTGGGACTCCAACTACGAGCAGTACTTC. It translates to CASSAWDSNYEQYF.

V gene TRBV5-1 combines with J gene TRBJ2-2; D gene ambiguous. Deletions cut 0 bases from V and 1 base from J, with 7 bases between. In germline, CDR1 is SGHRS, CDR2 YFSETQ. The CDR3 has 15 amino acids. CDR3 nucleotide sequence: TGCGCCAGCAGCTTGGGTGCGAGGAACACCGGGGAGCTGTTTTTT. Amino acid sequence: CASSLGARNTGELFF.

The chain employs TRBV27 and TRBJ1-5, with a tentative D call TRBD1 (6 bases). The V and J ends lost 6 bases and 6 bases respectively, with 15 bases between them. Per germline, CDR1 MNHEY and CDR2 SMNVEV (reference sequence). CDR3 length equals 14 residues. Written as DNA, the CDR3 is TGTGCCAGCAGAATGAACTTAGGGGGTCAGCCCCAGCATTTT. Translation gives CASRMNLGGQPQHF.

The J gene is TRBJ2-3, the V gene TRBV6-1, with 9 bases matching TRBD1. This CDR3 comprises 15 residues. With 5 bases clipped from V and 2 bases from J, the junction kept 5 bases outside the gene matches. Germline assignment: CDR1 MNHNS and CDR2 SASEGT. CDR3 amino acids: CASSTGQGNTDTQYF. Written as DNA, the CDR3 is TGTGCCAGCAGTACTGGACAGGGGAACACAGATACGCAGTATTTT.

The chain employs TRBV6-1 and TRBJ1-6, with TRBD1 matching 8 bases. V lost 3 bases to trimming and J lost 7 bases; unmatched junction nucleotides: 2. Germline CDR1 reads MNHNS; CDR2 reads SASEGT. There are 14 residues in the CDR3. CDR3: CASSDRQGNSPLHF. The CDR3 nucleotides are TGTGCCAGCAGTGACCGACAGGGGAATTCACCCCTCCACTTT.

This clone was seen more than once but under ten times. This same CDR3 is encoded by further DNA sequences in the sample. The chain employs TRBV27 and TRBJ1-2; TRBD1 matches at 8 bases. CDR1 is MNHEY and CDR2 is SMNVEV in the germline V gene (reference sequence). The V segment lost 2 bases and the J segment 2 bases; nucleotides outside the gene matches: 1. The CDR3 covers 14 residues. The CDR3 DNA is TGTGCCAGCAGTTTACAGGGGGCGAACTATGGCTACACCTTC. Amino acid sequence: CASSLQGANYGYTF.

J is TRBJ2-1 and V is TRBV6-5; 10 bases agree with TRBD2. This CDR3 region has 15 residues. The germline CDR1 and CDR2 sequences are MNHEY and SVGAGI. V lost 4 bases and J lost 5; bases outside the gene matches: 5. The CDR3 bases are TGTGCCAGCAGTTTGGGGACTAGCGCCAACAATGAGCAGTTCTTC. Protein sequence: CASSLGTSANNEQFF.

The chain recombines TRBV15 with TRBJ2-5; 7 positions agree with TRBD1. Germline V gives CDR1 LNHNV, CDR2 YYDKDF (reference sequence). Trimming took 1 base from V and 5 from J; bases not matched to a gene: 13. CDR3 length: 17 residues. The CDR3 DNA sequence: TGTGCCACCAGCAGAGGGGGCGCAGGGGGTGGTTTTGAGACCCAGTACTTC. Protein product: CATSRGGAGGGFETQYF.

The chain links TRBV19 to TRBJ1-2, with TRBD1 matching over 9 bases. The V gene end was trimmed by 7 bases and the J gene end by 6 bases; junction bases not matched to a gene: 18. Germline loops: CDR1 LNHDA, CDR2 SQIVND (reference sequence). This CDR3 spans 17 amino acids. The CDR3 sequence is CASTGKIGRDRVDGYTF. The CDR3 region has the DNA TGTGCCAGTACCGGTAAAATAGGCCGGGACAGGGTTGATGGCTACACCTTC. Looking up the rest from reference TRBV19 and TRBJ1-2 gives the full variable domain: DGGITQSPKYLFRKEGQNVTLSCEQNLNHDAMYWYRQDPGQGLRLIYYSQIVNDFQKGDIAEGYSVSREKKESFPLTVTSAQKNPTAFYLCASTGKIGRDRVDGYTFGSGTRLTVV.

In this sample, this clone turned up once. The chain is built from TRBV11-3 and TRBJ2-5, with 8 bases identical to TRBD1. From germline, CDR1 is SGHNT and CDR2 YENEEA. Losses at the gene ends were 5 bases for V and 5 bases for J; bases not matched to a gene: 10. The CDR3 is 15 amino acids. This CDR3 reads CASSPRGTGTETQYF. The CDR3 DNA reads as TGTGCCAGCAGCCCCCGCGGGACAGGCACGGAGACCCAGTACTTC.

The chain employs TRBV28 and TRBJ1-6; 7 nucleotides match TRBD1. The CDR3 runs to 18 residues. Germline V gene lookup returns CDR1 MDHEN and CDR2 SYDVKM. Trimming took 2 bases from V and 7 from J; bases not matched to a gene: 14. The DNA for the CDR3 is TGTGCCAGCAGTTTAAGCGGGAGAGGGGGCTTCGGGAATTCACCCCTCCACTTT. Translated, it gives CASSLSGRGGFGNSPLHF.

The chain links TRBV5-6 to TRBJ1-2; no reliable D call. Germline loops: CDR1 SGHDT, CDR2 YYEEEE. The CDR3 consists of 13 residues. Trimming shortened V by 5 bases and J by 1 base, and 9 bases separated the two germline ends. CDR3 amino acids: CASRRALNYGYTF. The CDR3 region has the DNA TGTGCCAGCAGAAGAGCGCTTAACTATGGCTACACCTTC.

CDR3 residues: CASSPGQGSYGYTF. CDR3 DNA sequence: TGTGCCAGCAGCCCCGGACAGGGGAGCTATGGCTACACCTTC. J is TRBJ1-2 and V is TRBV6-5; 9 nucleotides align to TRBD1. Trimming at V came to 6 bases and at J to 4 bases, leaving 6 bases not matched to a gene. Germline lookup yields CDR1 MNHEY and CDR2 SVGAGI. The CDR3 is 14 amino acids.

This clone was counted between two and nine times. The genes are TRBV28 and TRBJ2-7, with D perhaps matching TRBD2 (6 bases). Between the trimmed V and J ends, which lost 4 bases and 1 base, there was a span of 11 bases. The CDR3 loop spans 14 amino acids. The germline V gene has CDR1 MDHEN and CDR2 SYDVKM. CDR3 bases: TGTGCCAGCAGTTCAGTCGGAGGGTCCTACGAGCAGTACTTC. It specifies CASSSVGGSYEQYF.

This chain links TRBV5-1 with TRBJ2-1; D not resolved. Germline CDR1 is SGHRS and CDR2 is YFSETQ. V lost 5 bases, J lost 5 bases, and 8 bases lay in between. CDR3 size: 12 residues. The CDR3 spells CASSRLDNEQFF. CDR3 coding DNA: TGCGCCAGCAGTCGACTCGACAATGAGCAGTTCTTC.